This T cell receptor (beta chain) was captured in a study of blood T cell repertoires in COVID-19. Overall study: The study drew acute and convalescent COVID-19 samples from the United States, Italy and Spain. T cells, B-cell-depleted T cells, or PBMCs supplied cDNA or gDNA.

The germline gives CDR1 SGHDT, CDR2 YYEEEE. This CDR3 is 16 amino acids long. Unmatched junction bases numbered 0, after V lost 0 bases and J lost 1 base. How the authors handled the data: Reference gene primer amplification gave estimated nucleated cell counts. TCRdb's table, derived via immunoSEQ multiplex PCR, lists solely in-frame clones and lacks some. V and J calls and clone size are those listed in that table; D and trimming were worked out from the DNA. Among some 250,000 clones listed, more than 75% were seen once. Sample: peripheral blood. The origin of this receptor is a woman aged 25 to 39 who had recovered from COVID-19. The V call is TRBV5-6, the J call TRBJ2-3; 12 bases match TRBD2. The CDR3 protein is CASSLGLAGGTDTQYF. DNA of the CDR3: TGTGCCAGCAGCTTGGGACTAGCGGGGGGCACAGATACGCAGTATTTT.